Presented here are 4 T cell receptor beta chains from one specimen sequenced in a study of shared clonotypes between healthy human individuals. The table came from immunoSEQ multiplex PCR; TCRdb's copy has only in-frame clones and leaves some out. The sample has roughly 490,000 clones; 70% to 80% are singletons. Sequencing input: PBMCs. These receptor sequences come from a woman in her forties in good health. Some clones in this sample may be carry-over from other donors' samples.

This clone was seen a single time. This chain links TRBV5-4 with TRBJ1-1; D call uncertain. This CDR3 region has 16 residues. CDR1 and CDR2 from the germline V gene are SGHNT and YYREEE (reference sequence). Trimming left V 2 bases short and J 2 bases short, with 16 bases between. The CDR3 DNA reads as TGTGCCAGCAGCTTAACGGGTCGGCCGGGAAACACTGAAGCTTTCTTT. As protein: CASSLTGRPGNTEAFF.

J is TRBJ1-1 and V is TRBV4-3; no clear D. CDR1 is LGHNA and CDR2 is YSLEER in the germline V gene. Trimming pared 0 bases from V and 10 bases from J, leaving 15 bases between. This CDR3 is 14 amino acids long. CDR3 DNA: TGCGCCAGCAGCCAAGATCTGGGAGATAGGGTAGCTTTCTTT. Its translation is CASSQDLGDRVAFF.

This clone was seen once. The CDR3 nucleotides read TGTGCCAGCAGTTCTAGGGGGCTCAGTGAGCAGTTCTTC. Its protein is CASSSRGLSEQFF. The gene calls are TRBV6-5 and TRBJ2-1, with 7 bases that match TRBD1. V was clipped by 4 bases and J by 9 bases; unmatched bases: 6. CDR1 is MNHEY and CDR2 is SVGAGI in the germline V gene. The CDR3 totals 13 residues.

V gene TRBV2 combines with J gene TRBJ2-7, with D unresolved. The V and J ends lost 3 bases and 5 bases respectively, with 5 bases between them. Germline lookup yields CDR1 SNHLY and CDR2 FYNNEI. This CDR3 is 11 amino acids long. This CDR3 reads CASSEYDEQYF. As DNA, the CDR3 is TGTGCCAGCAGTGAGTACGACGAGCAGTACTTC.